Listed below are T cell receptor beta chains from one sample, sequenced in a study of shared clonotypes between healthy human individuals. Clones were read by immunoSEQ multiplex PCR, and TCRdb kept only the in-frame ones, dropping some. The sample contains under 1,100,000 clones, around 74% of which appear only once. Sequenced: memory CD4+ T cells sorted from blood. All receptors come from a man in his late teens or twenties in good health. The CDR3 runs from the conserved cysteine through the conserved F or W. The D gene is left open where the match is weak. Size is omitted from some rows. Given values are once, few, many or a class for expanded clones.

size,V,J,D,CDR3,DNA
NA,TRBV4-3,TRBJ2-7,NA,CASSQDTSETNYEQYF,TGCGCCAGCAGCCAAGATACCAGTGAAACTAACTACGAGCAGTACTTC
NA,TRBV2,TRBJ1-6,NA,CASRGDTNSPLHF,TGTGCCAGCAGAGGGGACACGAATTCACCCCTCCACTTT
NA,TRBV25-1,TRBJ2-5,NA,CASSGMGGPETQYF,TGTGCCAGCAGTGGAATGGGGGGGCCAGAGACCCAGTACTTC
NA,TRBV5-1,TRBJ1-4,NA,CASSGVTNEKLFF,TGCGCCAGCAGTGGCGTAACTAATGAAAAACTGTTTTTT
few,TRBV6-5,TRBJ2-7,TRBD1,CASSYSYRGVRPEQYF,TGTGCCAGCAGTTACTCCTACAGGGGGGTCCGACCCGAGCAGTACTTC
NA,TRBV10-3,TRBJ2-1,NA,CAISDGSNEQFF,TGTGCCATCAGTGACGGCAGCAATGAGCAGTTCTTC
NA,TRBV6-1,TRBJ2-3,TRBD2,CASSEITSGGPDTQYF,TGTGCCAGCAGTGAAATAACTAGCGGGGGACCAGATACGCAGTATTTT
few,TRBV2,TRBJ2-3,TRBD1,CASRQGADTQYF,TGTGCCAGCAGACAGGGGGCGGATACGCAGTATTTT
NA,TRBV5-6,TRBJ2-1,NA,CASSFRIYNEQFF,TGTGCCAGCAGCTTTCGAATCTACAATGAGCAGTTCTTC
NA,TRBV10-3,TRBJ2-7,TRBD1,CAISTGQGVEQYF,TGTGCCATCAGCACCGGACAGGGTGTCGAGCAGTACTTC
NA,TRBV30,TRBJ2-5,NA,CAWSVVRGETQYF,TGTGCCTGGAGTGTAGTGAGGGGGGAGACCCAGTACTTC
NA,TRBV5-1,TRBJ2-7,NA,CASSLGQGNHEQYF,TGCGCCAGCAGCTTGGGGCAGGGCAACCACGAGCAGTACTTC
NA,TRBV10-1,TRBJ2-7,NA,CASSEDGYEQYF,TGCGCCAGCAGTGAGGACGGCTACGAGCAGTACTTC
NA,TRBV6-1,TRBJ2-1,NA,CATHPNPGGYGEQFF,TGTGCCACTCACCCGAACCCGGGGGGCTATGGTGAGCAGTTCTTC
NA,TRBV7-2,TRBJ2-1,NA,CASSLDAGYNEQFF,TGTGCCAGCAGCTTAGACGCTGGCTACAATGAGCAGTTCTTC
NA,TRBV5-1,TRBJ2-2,NA,CASSLGYRTTRGSGELFF,TGCGCCAGCAGCTTGGGGTACCGGACTACGCGTGGTTCCGGGGAGCTGTTTTTT
NA,TRBV6-1,TRBJ1-6,NA,CASSEFGGSSYNSPLHF,TGTGCCAGCAGTGAATTTGGAGGCAGCTCCTATAATTCACCCCTCCACTTT
NA,TRBV30,TRBJ1-1,NA,CAWSRESGTEAFF,TGTGCCTGGAGTAGGGAGTCAGGGACTGAAGCTTTCTTT
NA,TRBV6-5,TRBJ1-2,TRBD1,CASRDRGTQGYTF,TGTGCCAGCAGAGACAGGGGTACACAAGGCTACACCTTC
NA,TRBV6-6,TRBJ1-1,NA,CASERGGRGEAFF,TGTGCCAGCGAAAGGGGCGGTCGAGGGGAAGCTTTCTTT
NA,TRBV2,TRBJ1-1,NA,CARVQPEFGTEAFF,TGTGCCAGGGTGCAACCTGAGTTTGGCACTGAAGCTTTCTTT
NA,TRBV6-1,TRBJ2-5,NA,CASRPWQALQETQYF,TGTGCCAGCCGGCCGTGGCAGGCCCTCCAAGAGACCCAGTACTTC
NA,TRBV5-1,TRBJ2-5,NA,CASSAGEETQYF,TGCGCCAGCAGCGCCGGGGAAGAGACCCAGTACTTC
once,TRBV5-1,TRBJ2-3,TRBD2,CASSTGTSVPDTQYF,TGCGCCAGCAGCACCGGGACTAGCGTTCCGGATACGCAGTATTTT
NA,TRBV6-5,TRBJ1-6,NA,CASSYGGKRHF,TGTGCCAGCAGTTACGGGGGAAAAAGACACTTT
NA,TRBV4-2,TRBJ2-7,TRBD2,CASSQERGGYEQYF,TGTGCCAGCAGCCAAGAGCGGGGGGGCTACGAGCAGTACTTC
once,TRBV5-6,TRBJ2-1,NA,CASSFGPAGSGLINEQFF,TGTGCCAGCAGCTTTGGGCCAGCGGGCTCGGGGCTAATAAATGAGCAGTTCTTC